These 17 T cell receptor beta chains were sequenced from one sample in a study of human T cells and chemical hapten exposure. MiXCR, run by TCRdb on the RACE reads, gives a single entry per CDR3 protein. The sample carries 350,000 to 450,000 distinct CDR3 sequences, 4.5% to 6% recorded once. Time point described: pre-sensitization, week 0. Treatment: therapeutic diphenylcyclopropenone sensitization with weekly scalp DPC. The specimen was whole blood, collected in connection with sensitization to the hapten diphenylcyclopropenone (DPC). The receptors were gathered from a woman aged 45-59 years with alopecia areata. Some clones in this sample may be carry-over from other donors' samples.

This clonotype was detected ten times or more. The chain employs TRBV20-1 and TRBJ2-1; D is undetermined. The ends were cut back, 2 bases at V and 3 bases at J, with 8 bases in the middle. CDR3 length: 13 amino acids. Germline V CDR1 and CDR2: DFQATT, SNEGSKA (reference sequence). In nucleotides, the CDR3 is TGCAGTGCTAGACCCCTCGACTACAATGAGCAGTTCTTC. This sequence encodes CSARPLDYNEQFF.

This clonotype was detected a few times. CDR3 nucleotide sequence: TGTGCCAGCAGCAAACGGAGGACTAGCGGGAGAGCAGAGACCCAGTACTTC. Encoded protein: CASSKRRTSGRAETQYF. J is TRBJ2-5 and V is TRBV21-1; no check of the table's D call, TRBD2, against the DNA was made. TRBV21-1 corresponds to a pseudogene. The CDR3 is 17 residues long.

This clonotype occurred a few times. The CDR3 bases are TGTGCCAGCTCACCACTGCGGGGCAGGGACATTCAGTACTTC. Protein product: CASSPLRGRDIQYF. The chain couples TRBV18 to TRBJ2-4, with a weak D call TRBD2 (6 bases). This CDR3 is built from 14 residues. Germline CDR1 reads KGHSH; CDR2 reads LQKENI. Trimming pared 1 base from V and 8 bases from J, leaving 12 bases between.

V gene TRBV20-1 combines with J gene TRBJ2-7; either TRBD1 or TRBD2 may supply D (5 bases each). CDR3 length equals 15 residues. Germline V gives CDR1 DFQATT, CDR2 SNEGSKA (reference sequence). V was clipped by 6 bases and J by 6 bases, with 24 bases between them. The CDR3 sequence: CSANPGRASPGEQYF. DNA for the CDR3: TGCAGTGCGAATCCAGGGCGGGCCTCCCCCGGCGAGCAGTACTTC.

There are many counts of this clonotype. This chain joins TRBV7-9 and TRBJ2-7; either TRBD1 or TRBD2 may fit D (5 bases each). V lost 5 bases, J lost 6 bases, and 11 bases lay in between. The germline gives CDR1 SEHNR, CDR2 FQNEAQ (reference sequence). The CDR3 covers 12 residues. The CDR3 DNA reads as TGTGCCAGCAGCCGGGGACGGCTCGAGCAGTACTTC. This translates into CASSRGRLEQYF.

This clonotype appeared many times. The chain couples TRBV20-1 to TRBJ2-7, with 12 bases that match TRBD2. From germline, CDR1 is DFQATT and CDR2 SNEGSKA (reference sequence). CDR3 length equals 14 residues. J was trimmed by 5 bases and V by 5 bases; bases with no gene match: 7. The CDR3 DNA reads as TGCAGTGCTCCGACTAGCGGGAGCGCCCACGAGCAGTACTTC. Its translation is CSAPTSGSAHEQYF.

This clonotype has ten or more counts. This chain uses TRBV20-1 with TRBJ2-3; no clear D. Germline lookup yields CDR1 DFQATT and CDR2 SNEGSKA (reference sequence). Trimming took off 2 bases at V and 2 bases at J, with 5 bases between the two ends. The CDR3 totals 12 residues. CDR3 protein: CSARPPTDTQYF. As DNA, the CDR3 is TGCAGTGCTAGACCGCCCACAGATACGCAGTATTTT.

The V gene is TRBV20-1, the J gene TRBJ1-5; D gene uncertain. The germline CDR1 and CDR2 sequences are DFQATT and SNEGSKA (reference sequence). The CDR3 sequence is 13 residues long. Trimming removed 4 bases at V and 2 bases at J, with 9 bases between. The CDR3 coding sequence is TGCAGTGCTAAGTGGCAGGGCAATCAGCCCCAGCATTTT. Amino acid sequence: CSAKWQGNQPQHF.

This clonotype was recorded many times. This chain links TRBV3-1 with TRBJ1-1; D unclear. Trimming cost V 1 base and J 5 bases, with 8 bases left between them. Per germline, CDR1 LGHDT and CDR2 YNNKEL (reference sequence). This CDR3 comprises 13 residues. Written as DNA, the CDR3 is TGTGCCAGCAGCCAAGTGCTACGAACTGAAGCTTTCTTT. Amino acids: CASSQVLRTEAFF. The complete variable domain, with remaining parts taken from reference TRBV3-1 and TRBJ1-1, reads DTAVSQTPKYLVTQMGNDKSIKCEQNLGHDTMYWYKQDSKKFLKIMFSYNNKELIINETVPNRFSPKSPDKAHLNLHINSLELGDSAVYFCASSQVLRTEAFFGQGTRLTVV.

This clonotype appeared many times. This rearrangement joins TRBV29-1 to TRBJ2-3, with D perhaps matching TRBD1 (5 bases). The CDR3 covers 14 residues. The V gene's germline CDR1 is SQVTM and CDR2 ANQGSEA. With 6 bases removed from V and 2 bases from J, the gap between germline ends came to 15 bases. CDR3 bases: TGCAGCGTGGTCGGTGGGGCTACCACAGATACGCAGTATTTT. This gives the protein CSVVGGATTDTQYF.

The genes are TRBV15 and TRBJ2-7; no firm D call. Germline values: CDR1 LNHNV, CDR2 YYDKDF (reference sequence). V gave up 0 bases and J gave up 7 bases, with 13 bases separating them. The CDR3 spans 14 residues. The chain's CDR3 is CATSRDHTGSEQYF. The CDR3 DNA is TGTGCCACCAGCAGAGATCATACGGGTAGTGAGCAGTACTTC. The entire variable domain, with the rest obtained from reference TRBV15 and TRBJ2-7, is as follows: DAMVIQNPRYQVTQFGKPVTLSCSQTLNHNVMYWYQQKSSQAPKLLFHYYDKDFNNEADTPDNFQSRRPNTSFCFLDIRSPGLGDTAMYLCATSRDHTGSEQYFGPGTRLTVT.

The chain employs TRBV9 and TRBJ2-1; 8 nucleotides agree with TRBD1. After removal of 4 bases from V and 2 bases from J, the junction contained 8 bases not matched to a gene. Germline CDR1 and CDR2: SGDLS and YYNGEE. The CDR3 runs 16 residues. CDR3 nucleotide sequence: TGTGCCAGCAGCTTACGGACAGGGATCGCCTACAATGAGCAGTTCTTC. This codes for CASSLRTGIAYNEQFF.

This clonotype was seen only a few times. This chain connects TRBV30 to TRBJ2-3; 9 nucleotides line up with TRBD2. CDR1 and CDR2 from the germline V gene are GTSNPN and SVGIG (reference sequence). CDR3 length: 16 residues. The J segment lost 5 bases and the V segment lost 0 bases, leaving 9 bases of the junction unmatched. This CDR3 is CAWSVLAGGPRDTQYF. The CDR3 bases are TGTGCCTGGAGTGTACTGGCGGGAGGGCCGAGAGATACGCAGTATTTT.

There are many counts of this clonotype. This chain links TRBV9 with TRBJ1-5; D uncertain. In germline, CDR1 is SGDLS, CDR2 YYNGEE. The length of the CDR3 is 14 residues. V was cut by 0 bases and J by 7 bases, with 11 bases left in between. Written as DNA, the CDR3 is TGTGCCAGCAGCGTAGGAGCTGGAGAGCAGCCCCAGCATTTT. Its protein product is CASSVGAGEQPQHF.

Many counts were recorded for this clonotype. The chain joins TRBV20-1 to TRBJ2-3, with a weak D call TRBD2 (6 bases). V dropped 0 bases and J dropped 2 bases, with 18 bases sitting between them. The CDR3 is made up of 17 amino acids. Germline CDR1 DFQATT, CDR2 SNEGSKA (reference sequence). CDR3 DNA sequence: TGCAGTGCTAGAGATGATTCAGGTTCGGGGGTCACAGATACGCAGTATTTT. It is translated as CSARDDSGSGVTDTQYF.

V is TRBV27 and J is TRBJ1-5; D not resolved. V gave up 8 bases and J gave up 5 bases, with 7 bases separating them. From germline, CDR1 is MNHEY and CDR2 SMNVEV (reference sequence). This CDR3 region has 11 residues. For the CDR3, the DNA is TGTGCCAGCGGGTATTATCAGCCCCAGCATTTT. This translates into CASGYYQPQHF.

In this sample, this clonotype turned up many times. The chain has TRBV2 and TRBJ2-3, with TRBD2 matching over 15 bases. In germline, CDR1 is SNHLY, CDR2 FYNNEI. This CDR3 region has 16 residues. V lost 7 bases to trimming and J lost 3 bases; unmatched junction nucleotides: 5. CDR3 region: CASIGTSGRPTDTQYF. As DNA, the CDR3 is TGTGCCAGCATCGGGACTAGCGGGAGGCCTACAGATACGCAGTATTTT.